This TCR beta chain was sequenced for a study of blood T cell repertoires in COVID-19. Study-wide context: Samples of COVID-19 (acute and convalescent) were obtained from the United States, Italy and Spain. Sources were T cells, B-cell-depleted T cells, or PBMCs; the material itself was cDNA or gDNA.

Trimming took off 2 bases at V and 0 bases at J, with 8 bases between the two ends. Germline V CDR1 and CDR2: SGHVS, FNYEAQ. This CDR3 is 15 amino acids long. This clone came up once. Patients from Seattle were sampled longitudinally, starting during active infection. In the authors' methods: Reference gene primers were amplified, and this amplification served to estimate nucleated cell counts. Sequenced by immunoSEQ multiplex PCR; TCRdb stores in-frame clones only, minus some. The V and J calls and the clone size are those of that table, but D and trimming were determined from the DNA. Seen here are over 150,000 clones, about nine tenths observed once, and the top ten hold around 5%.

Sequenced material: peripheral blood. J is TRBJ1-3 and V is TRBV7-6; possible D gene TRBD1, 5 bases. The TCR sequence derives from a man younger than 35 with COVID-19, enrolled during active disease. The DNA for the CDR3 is TGTGCCAGCAGCTTATCGGGGGACTCTGGAAACACCATATATTTT. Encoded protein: CASSLSGDSGNTIYF. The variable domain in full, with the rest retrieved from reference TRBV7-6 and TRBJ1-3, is GAGVSQSPRYKVTKRGQDVALRCDPISGHVSLYWYRQALGQGPEFLTYFNYEAQQDKSGLPNDRFSAERPEGSISTLTIQRTEQRDSAMYRCASSLSGDSGNTIYFGEGSWLTVV.